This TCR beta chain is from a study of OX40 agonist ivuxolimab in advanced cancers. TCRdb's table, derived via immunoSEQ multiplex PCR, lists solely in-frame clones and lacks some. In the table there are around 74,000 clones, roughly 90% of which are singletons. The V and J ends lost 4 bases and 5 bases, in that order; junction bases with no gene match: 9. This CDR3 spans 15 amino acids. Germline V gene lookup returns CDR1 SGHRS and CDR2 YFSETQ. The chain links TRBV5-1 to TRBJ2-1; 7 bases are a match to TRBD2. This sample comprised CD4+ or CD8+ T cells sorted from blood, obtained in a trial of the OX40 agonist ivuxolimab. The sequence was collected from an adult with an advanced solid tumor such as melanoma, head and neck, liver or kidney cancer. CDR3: CASSPWGEGNNEQFF. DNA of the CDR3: TGCGCCAGCAGCCCTTGGGGGGAGGGAAACAATGAGCAGTTCTTC.